Listed below are T cell receptor beta chains from one sample, sequenced in a study of blood T cell repertoires in COVID-19. Measured with immunoSEQ multiplex PCR; TCRdb has only the in-frame clones, and not every one. The sample includes 150,000 to 200,000 clones, more than 85% of them seen just once. The sequenced sample consisted of peripheral blood. The receptors come from a woman of 80 years or more in a cohort sampled during active or convalescent COVID-19. The CDR3 runs from the conserved cysteine through the conserved F or W. A D gene is named only where the DNA matches it firmly. For some rows the clone size is stated as once, few or many, or as a class when expanded; others skip it.

d_call,clone_size,j_call,v_call,cdr3_aa,cdr3_nt
.,.,TRBJ2-3,TRBV11-3,CASSLGWGGIADTQYF,TGTGCCAGCAGCTTAGGTTGGGGGGGCATTGCAGATACGCAGTATTTT
TRBD1,.,TRBJ2-7,TRBV15,CATSPAPDRLEQYF,TGTGCCACCAGTCCTGCTCCGGACAGGCTCGAGCAGTACTTC
TRBD1,.,TRBJ1-6,TRBV4-3,CASSDGTGGYNSPLHF,TGCGCCAGCAGCGATGGGACAGGGGGATATAATTCACCCCTCCACTTT
TRBD1,.,TRBJ2-7,TRBV7-9,CASSSGQGARYEQYF,TGTGCCAGCAGCTCCGGACAGGGGGCTAGATACGAGCAGTACTTC
TRBD2,many,TRBJ2-2,TRBV5-4,CASSTGTSGTGELFF,TGTGCCAGCAGCACCGGGACTAGCGGCACCGGGGAGCTGTTTTTT
TRBD1,.,TRBJ1-1,TRBV29-1,CSVGTGARTEAFF,TGCAGCGTGGGGACAGGGGCGCGCACTGAAGCTTTCTTT
.,.,TRBJ2-5,TRBV24-1,CGLPGIQETQYF,TGTGGCCTCCCGGGTATCCAAGAGACCCAGTACTTC
TRBD2,.,TRBJ2-3,TRBV4-1,CASSQNLAGGADTQYF,TGCGCCAGCAGCCAAAACCTAGCGGGAGGAGCCGATACGCAGTATTTT
.,.,TRBJ2-7,TRBV5-6,CASSSTGPAPSYEQYF,TGTGCCAGCAGCTCCACAGGACCGGCCCCCTCCTACGAGCAGTACTTC
.,.,TRBJ1-1,TRBV6-5,CASSSLSLQGTEAFF,TGTGCCAGCAGTTCTCTTAGCCTACAGGGCACTGAAGCTTTCTTT
.,.,TRBJ1-4,TRBV6-2/TRBV6-3,CASSRQVNEKLFF,TGTGCCAGCAGTCGACAAGTTAATGAAAAACTGTTTTTT
TRBD1,.,TRBJ1-2,TRBV3-1/TRBV3-2,CASQGARANYGYTF,TGTGCCAGTCAGGGGGCGCGGGCTAACTATGGCTACACCTTC
.,few,TRBJ1-5,TRBV4-1,CASSQDPVVKSHQPQHF,TGCGCCAGCAGCCAAGATCCGGTCGTTAAAAGTCATCAGCCCCAGCATTTT
TRBD2,.,TRBJ2-3,TRBV7-2,CASSLDLAGGSPQYF,TGTGCCAGCAGCTTAGACCTAGCGGGGGGGTCACCGCAGTATTTT
TRBD1,.,TRBJ1-5,TRBV6-1,CASSEFLSGGADQPQHF,TGTGCCAGCAGTGAATTCCTTTCAGGGGGCGCCGATCAGCCCCAGCATTTT
.,.,TRBJ2-6,TRBV19,CATLRDISSGANVLTF,TGTGCCACGCTACGGGACATCTCCTCTGGGGCCAACGTCCTGACTTTC
.,.,TRBJ2-3,TRBV5-1,CASRGPTDTQYF,TGCGCCAGCAGGGGGCCAACAGATACGCAGTATTTT
TRBD1,once,TRBJ1-2,TRBV10-3,CAIGLQGDYGYTF,TGTGCCATCGGATTACAGGGGGACTATGGCTACACCTTC
.,.,TRBJ1-5,TRBV6-5,CASRYLQGSNQPQHF,TGTGCCAGCAGGTATTTACAGGGTTCCAATCAGCCCCAGCATTTT
.,.,TRBJ1-5,TRBV12-3/TRBV12-4,CASSLDRGQPQHF,TGTGCCAGCAGTTTAGATCGCGGACAGCCCCAGCATTTT
TRBD1,.,TRBJ2-6,TRBV3-1/TRBV3-2,CASSPGWQGAAGANVLTF,TGTGCCAGCAGCCCCGGGTGGCAGGGGGCGGCTGGGGCCAACGTCCTGACTTTC
.,.,TRBJ2-2,TRBV19,CASSIDRVGELFF,TGTGCCAGTAGTATAGATCGGGTCGGGGAGCTGTTTTTT
.,.,TRBJ2-4,TRBV6-5,CASRAGGTKNIQYF,TGTGCCAGCAGGGCAGGGGGGACCAAAAACATTCAGTACTTC
TRBD1,.,TRBJ2-7,TRBV4-3,CASSQTQRGQGAYEQYF,TGCGCCAGCAGCCAAACACAACGGGGACAGGGGGCCTACGAGCAGTACTTC
.,.,TRBJ1-5,TRBV6-2/TRBV6-3,CASSYSPQSNQPQHF,TGTGCCAGCAGTTACTCGCCCCAGTCAAATCAGCCCCAGCATTTT
.,.,TRBJ2-7,TRBV6-5,CASSSTGDYEQYF,TGTGCCAGCAGTTCGACAGGAGACTACGAGCAGTACTTC
.,.,TRBJ2-3,TRBV4-3,CASSQDRGFASTDTQYF,TGCGCCAGCAGCCAAGATAGGGGATTTGCTAGCACAGATACGCAGTATTTT
TRBD1,.,TRBJ2-7,TRBV10-3,CAISDPQSPTGGRYEQYF,TGTGCCATCAGTGATCCCCAAAGCCCCACAGGGGGTCGTTACGAGCAGTACTTC
.,once,TRBJ1-6,TRBV25-1,CASSPLLTRGSSNSPLHF,TGTGCCAGCAGTCCCCTCCTCACCAGGGGTTCAAGTAATTCACCCCTCCACTTT
TRBD1,.,TRBJ2-3,TRBV19,CASSTYDRAQAQYF,TGTGCCAGTAGTACGTATGACAGGGCCCAGGCTCAGTATTTT
.,.,TRBJ2-7,TRBV10-3,CAISESFYYEQYF,TGTGCCATCAGTGAGTCTTTCTACTACGAGCAGTACTTC
.,.,TRBJ2-2,TRBV5-4,CASSLSLTGDTGELFF,TGTGCCAGCAGCTTGTCGCTGACAGGTGACACCGGGGAGCTGTTTTTT
.,.,TRBJ1-6,TRBV2,CASRQQGIRNSPLHF,TGTGCCAGCAGACAGCAGGGGATTAGAAATTCACCCCTCCACTTT